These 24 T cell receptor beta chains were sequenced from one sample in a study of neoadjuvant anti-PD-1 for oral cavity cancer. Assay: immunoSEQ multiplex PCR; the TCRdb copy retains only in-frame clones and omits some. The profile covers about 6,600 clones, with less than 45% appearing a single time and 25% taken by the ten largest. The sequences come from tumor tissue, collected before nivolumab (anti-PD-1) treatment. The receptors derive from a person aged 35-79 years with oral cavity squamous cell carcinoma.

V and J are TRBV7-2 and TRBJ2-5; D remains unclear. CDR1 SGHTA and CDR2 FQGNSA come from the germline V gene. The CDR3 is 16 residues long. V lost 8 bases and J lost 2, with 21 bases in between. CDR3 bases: TGTGCCAGCTCCTCCCCCGACACCAAGATACAAGAGACCCAGTACTTC. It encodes CASSSPDTKIQETQYF.

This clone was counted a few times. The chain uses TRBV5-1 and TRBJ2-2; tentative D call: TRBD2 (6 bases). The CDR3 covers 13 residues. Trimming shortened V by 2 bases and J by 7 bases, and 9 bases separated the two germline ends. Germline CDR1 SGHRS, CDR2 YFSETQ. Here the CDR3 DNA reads TGCGCCAGCAGCTTCCAGGGAGGCGGGGAGCTGTTTTTT. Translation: CASSFQGGGELFF.

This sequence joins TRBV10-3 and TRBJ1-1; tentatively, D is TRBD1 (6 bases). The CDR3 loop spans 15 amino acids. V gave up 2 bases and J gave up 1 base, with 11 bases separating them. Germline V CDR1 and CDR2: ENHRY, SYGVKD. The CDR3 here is CAISETGYGNTEAFF. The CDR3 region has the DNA TGTGCCATCAGTGAGACAGGGTATGGGAACACTGAAGCTTTCTTT.

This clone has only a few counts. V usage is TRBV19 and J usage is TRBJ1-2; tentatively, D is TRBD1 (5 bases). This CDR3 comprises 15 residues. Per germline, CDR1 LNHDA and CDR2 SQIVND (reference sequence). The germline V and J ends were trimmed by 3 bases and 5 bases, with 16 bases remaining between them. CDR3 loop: CASSMAGTGGYGYTF. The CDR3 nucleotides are TGTGCCAGTAGTATGGCCGGGACGGGGGGATATGGCTACACCTTC.

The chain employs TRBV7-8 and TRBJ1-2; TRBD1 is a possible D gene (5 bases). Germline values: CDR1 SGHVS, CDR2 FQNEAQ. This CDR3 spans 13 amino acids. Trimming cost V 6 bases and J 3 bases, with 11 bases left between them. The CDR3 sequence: CASSPGTDYGYTF. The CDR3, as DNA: TGTGCCAGCAGTCCGGGGACGGACTATGGCTACACCTTC.

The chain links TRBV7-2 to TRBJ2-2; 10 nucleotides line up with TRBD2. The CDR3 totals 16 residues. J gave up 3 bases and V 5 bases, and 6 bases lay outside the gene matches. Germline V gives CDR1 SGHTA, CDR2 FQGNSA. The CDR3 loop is CASSRSGGEYTGELFF. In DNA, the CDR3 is TGTGCCAGCAGCAGAAGCGGGGGGGAATACACCGGGGAGCTGTTTTTT.

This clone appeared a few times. CDR3 nucleotide sequence: TGTGCCAGCAGCGTAGCGGGAGGGAACACTGAAGCTTTCTTT. Its protein is CASSVAGGNTEAFF. The rearrangement links TRBV9 to TRBJ1-1, with D unclear. Germline values: CDR1 SGDLS, CDR2 YYNGEE. This CDR3 is 14 amino acids long. The V gene lost 0 bases and the J gene lost 1 base, with 7 bases spanning the gap.

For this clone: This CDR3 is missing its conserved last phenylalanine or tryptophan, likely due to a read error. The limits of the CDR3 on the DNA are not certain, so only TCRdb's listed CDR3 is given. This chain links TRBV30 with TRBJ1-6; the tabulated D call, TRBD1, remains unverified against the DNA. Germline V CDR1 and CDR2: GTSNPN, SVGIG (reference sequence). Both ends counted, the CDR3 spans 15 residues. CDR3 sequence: CAWRGDRGLSSPPHL.

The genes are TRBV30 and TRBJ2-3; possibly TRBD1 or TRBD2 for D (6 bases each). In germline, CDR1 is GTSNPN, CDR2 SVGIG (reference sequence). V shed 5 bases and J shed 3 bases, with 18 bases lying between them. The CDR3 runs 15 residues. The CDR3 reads CAWDWRGVLTDTQYF. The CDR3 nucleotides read TGTGCCTGGGACTGGAGGGGGGTTTTGACAGATACGCAGTATTTT.

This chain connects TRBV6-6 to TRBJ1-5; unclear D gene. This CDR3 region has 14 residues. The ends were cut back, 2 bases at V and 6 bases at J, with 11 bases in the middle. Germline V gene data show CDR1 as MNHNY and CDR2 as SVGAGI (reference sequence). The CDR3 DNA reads TGTGCCAGCAGTTACGGCTCGGCTGCTCAGCCCCAGCATTTT. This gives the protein CASSYGSAAQPQHF.

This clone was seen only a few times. The CDR3 region has the DNA TGTGCCATCAGTGAGTCTAGGACTAGCGGGGGGACTGCCGGGGAGCTGTTTTTT. Its translation: CAISESRTSGGTAGELFF. The chain combines TRBV10-3 with TRBJ2-2, with TRBD2 matching over 14 bases. Germline loops: CDR1 ENHRY, CDR2 SYGVKD. The CDR3 is 18 amino acids. The V segment lost 0 bases and the J segment 6 bases; nucleotides outside the gene matches: 6.

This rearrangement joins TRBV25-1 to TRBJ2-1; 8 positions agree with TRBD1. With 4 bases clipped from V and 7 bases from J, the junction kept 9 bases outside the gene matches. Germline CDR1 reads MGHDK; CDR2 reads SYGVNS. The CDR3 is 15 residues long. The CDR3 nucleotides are TGTGCCAGCAGTGGGCATCAGGGGGCTCGTAATGAGCAGTTCTTC. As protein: CASSGHQGARNEQFF.

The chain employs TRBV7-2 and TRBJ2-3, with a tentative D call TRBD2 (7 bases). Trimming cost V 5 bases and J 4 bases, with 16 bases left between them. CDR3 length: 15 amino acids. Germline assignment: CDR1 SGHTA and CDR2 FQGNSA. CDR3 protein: CASSPRGASPDTQYF. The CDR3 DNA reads TGTGCCAGCAGCCCCCGGGGGGCCAGCCCAGATACGCAGTATTTT.

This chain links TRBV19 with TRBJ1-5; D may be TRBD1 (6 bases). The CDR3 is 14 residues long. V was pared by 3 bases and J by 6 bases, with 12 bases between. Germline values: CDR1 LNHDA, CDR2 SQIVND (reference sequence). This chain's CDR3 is CASSITGAGQPQHF. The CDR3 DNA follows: TGTGCCAGTAGTATTACGGGGGCAGGTCAGCCCCAGCATTTT.

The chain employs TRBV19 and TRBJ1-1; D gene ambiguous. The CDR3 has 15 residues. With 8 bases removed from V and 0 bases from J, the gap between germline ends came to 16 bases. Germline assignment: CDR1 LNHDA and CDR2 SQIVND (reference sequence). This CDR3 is CASHPVGRMNTEAFF. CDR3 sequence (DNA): TGTGCCAGTCATCCTGTTGGGCGAATGAACACTGAAGCTTTCTTT.

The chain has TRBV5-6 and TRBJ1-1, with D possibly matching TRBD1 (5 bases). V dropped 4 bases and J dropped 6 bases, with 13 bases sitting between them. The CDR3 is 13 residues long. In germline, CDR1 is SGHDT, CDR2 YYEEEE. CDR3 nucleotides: TGTGCCAGCAGCCTGGCGTGGGGACCTGAAGCTTTCTTT. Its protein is CASSLAWGPEAFF.

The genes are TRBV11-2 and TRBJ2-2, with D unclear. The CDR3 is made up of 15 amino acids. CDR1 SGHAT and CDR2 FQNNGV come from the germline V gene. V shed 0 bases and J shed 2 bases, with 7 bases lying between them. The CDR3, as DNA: TGTGCCAGCAGCTTAGAGTGGGGTAACACCGGGGAGCTGTTTTTT. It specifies CASSLEWGNTGELFF.

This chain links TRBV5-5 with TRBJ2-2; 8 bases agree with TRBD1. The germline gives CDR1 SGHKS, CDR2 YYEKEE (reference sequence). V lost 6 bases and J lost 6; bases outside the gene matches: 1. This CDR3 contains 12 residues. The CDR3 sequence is CASTTGAGELFF. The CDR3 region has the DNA TGTGCCAGCACGACAGGGGCCGGGGAGCTGTTTTTT.

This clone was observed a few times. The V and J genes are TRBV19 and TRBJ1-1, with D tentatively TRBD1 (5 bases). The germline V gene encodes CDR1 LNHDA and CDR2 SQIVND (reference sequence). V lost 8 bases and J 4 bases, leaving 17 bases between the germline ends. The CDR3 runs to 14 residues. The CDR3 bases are TGTGCCAGTTTGGTCGGGGGTTCGGGCACTGAAGCTTTCTTT. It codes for CASLVGGSGTEAFF.

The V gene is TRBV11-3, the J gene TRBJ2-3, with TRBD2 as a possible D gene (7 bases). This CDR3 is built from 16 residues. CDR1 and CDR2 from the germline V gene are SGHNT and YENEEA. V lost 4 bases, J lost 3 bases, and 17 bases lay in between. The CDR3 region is CASSSTRGGFTDTQYF. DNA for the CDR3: TGTGCCAGCAGCTCGACGAGGGGGGGGTTTACAGATACGCAGTATTTT. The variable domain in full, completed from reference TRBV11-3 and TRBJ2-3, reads EAGVVQSPRYKIIEKKQPVAFWCNPISGHNTLYWYLQNLGQGPELLIRYENEEAVDDSQLPKDRFSAERLKGVDSTLKIQPAELGDSAVYLCASSSTRGGFTDTQYFGPGTRLTVL.

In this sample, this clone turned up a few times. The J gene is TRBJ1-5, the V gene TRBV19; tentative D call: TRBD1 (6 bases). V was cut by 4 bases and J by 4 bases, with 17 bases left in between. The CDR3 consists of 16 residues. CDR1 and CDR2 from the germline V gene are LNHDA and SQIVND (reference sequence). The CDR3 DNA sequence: TGTGCCAGTAGTAGACACTTAGGGGGTCGGAATCAGCCCCAGCATTTT. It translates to CASSRHLGGRNQPQHF.

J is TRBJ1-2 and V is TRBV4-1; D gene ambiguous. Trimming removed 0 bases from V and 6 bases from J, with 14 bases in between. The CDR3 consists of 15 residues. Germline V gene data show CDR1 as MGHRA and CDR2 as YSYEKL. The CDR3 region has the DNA TGCGCCAGCAGCCAAGAGGATCCAAGACGGAATGGCTACACCTTC. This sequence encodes CASSQEDPRRNGYTF.

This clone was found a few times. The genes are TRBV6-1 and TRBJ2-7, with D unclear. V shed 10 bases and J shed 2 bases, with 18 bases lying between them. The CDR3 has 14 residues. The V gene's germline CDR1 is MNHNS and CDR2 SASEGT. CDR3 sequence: CATRPAASPYEQYF. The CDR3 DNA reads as TGTGCCACCCGACCCGCAGCCAGCCCCTACGAGCAGTACTTC.

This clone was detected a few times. CDR3 nucleotides: TGCAGCGTTGAAGGGAACACGAACACTGAAGCTTTCTTT. Its translation: CSVEGNTNTEAFF. The genes are TRBV29-1 and TRBJ1-1; no reliable D call. V dropped 1 base and J dropped 1 base, with 7 bases sitting between them. The CDR3 length is 13 residues. Germline CDR1 is SQVTM and CDR2 is ANQGSEA. Filled out from reference TRBV29-1 and TRBJ1-1, the complete variable domain reads SAVISQKPSRDICQRGTSLTIQCQVDSQVTMMFWYRQQPGQSLTLIATANQGSEATYESGFVIDKFPISRPNLTFSTLTVSNMSPEDSSIYLCSVEGNTNTEAFFGQGTRLTVV.